This T cell receptor beta chain stems from a study of blood T cell repertoires in COVID-19. Whole-study context: Researchers got acute and convalescent COVID-19 samples from the United States, Italy and Spain.

This table comes from immunoSEQ multiplex PCR, and its TCRdb copy is limited to in-frame clones, with some not included. The sample lists about 300,000 clones, 87% occurring once. Germline V CDR1 and CDR2: SGHTA, FQGNSA. V lost 5 bases and J lost 9; bases outside the gene matches: 13. This CDR3 spans 16 amino acids. In its sample, this clone was seen a few times. The chain links TRBV7-2 to TRBJ1-6, with TRBD1 matching 7 bases. This receptor was obtained from a woman aged 35 to 49 who had recovered from COVID-19. Material: peripheral blood. DNA of the CDR3: TGTGCCAGCAGCCAGAGAGAGGGGGCGCTGGGTTCACCCCTCCACTTT. It encodes CASSQREGALGSPLHF.